This T cell receptor (beta chain) was captured by sequencing in a study of blood T cell repertoires in COVID-19. In the study overall: The origin of the acute and convalescent COVID-19 samples was the United States, Italy and Spain. PBMCs, B-cell-depleted T cells, or T cells were the source of the cDNA or gDNA that made up the material.

Original methodology: Researchers report that nucleated cell counts were estimated from reference gene primer amplification. Some clones are missing from TCRdb's copy, which holds only in-frame ones; the method was immunoSEQ multiplex PCR. That table supplies the V and J calls and clone size; D and trimming were determined from the DNA. This table has about 74,000 clones, around 78% appearing once. The specimen sequenced was peripheral blood. This receptor was taken from a human donor in a cohort sampled during active COVID-19.

The CDR3 nucleotides are TGTGCCAGCAGCTTAGGCGGGAGGGAGTACAATGAGCAGTTCTTC. Its protein product is CASSLGGREYNEQFF. The J gene is TRBJ2-1, the V gene TRBV7-7; 9 bases agree with TRBD2. The CDR3 totals 15 residues. Trimming took 1 base from V and 4 from J; bases not matched to a gene: 2. Per germline, CDR1 SSHAT and CDR2 FNYEAQ (reference sequence).